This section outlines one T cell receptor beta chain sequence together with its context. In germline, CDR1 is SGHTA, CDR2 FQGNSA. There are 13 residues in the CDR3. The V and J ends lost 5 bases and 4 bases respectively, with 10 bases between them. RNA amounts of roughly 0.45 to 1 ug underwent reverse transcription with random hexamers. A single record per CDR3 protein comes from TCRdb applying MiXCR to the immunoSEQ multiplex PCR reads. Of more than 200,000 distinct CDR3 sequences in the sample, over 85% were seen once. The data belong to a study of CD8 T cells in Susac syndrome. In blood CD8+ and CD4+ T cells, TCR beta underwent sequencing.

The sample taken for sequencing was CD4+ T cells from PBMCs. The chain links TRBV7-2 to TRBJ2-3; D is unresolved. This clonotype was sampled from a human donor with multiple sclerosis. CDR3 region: CASSLSPPDTQYF. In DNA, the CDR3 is TGTGCCAGCAGCCTTAGCCCACCAGATACGCAGTATTTT.